These 21 T cell receptor beta chains originate from one sample sequenced in a study of blood T cells in healthy people across ages. Using a J-beta primer mix together with a sample-barcoded 5' primer, a second PCR was run for roughly 7 to 12 cycles. MiXCR, applied by TCRdb to the 5' RACE reads, yields one record per CDR3 protein. The table lists about 1 million distinct CDR3 sequences, 40% to 45% of them singletons. The sequenced sample was blood. The origin of the receptors is a woman aged 60-70 years in good health.

The chain combines TRBV20-1 with TRBJ2-4, with unresolved D. This CDR3 region has 14 residues. Trimming took 6 bases from V and 0 from J, leaving 12 bases between them. Germline loops: CDR1 DFQATT, CDR2 SNEGSKA (reference sequence). CDR3 sequence reads: CSAYDPRAKNIQYF. CDR3 in DNA: TGCAGTGCATACGACCCAAGAGCCAAAAACATTCAGTACTTC.

The rearrangement joins TRBV20-1 to TRBJ1-2; 10 bases map to TRBD1. This CDR3 has 14 residues. In germline, CDR1 is DFQATT, CDR2 SNEGSKA (reference sequence). Trimming removed 5 bases from V and 4 bases from J; junction bases left unmatched: 7. Here the CDR3 reads CSAGDRGVLYGYTF. In DNA form, the CDR3 reads TGCAGTGCTGGGGACAGGGGTGTACTCTATGGCTACACCTTC.

This chain uses TRBV27 with TRBJ2-1; 11 positions agree with TRBD2. Germline trimming cut 6 bases from V and 8 bases from J; bases unmatched to any gene: 9. CDR1 and CDR2 from the germline V gene are MNHEY and SMNVEV (reference sequence). The CDR3 consists of 15 residues. CDR3 in amino acids: CASRLLAGVGDEQFF. In nucleotides, the CDR3 is TGTGCCAGCAGACTACTAGCGGGAGTAGGCGATGAGCAGTTCTTC.

This clonotype was observed a few times. The V call is TRBV4-1, the J call TRBJ1-3; D gene ambiguous. This CDR3 comprises 13 residues. Germline V gives CDR1 MGHRA, CDR2 YSYEKL. Trimming left V 1 base short and J 2 bases short, with 3 bases between. CDR3 residues: CASSQVPGNTIYF. The CDR3 coding sequence is TGCGCCAGCAGCCAAGTTCCTGGAAACACCATATATTTT.

The chain joins TRBV6-5 to TRBJ2-1, with D perhaps being TRBD1 or TRBD2 (5 bases each). The CDR3 runs to 19 residues. The V end lost 7 bases, the J end lost 0 bases, and 25 bases lay between the germline ends. The germline gives CDR1 MNHEY, CDR2 SVGAGI. CDR3 nucleotides: TGTGCCAGCAATTGGGACCCGCCCGGTACTGGTCGCTCCTACAATGAGCAGTTCTTC. Amino acid sequence: CASNWDPPGTGRSYNEQFF.

This clonotype came up a few times. The rearrangement links TRBV20-1 to TRBJ2-7, with D possibly matching TRBD1 (5 bases). The CDR3 length is 15 residues. CDR1 DFQATT and CDR2 SNEGSKA come from the germline V gene (reference sequence). V dropped 4 bases and J dropped 1 base, with 17 bases sitting between them. This chain's CDR3 is CSAIRPTGLSYEQYF. The DNA of the CDR3 is TGCAGTGCTATACGTCCAACAGGTTTATCCTACGAGCAGTACTTC.

V and J are TRBV12-3 or TRBV12-4 and TRBJ2-6; 8 nucleotides line up with TRBD2. The CDR3 is made up of 18 amino acids. J lost 0 bases, V lost 6 bases, and 10 bases had no gene match. This CDR3 is CASSRPGGRSSGANVLTF. For the CDR3, the DNA is TGTGCCAGCAGCCGCCCGGGGGGGCGGAGCTCTGGGGCCAACGTCCTGACTTTC.

The chain carries TRBV7-9 and TRBJ2-2, with 10 positions matching TRBD2. Germline V lookup: CDR1 SEHNR, CDR2 FQNEAQ (reference sequence). The CDR3 sequence is 17 residues long. J was trimmed by 5 bases and V by 6 bases; bases with no gene match: 12. CDR3 bases: TGTGCCAGCAGGCCAACCCGGCTAGCGGGAGTAACCGGGGAGCTGTTTTTT. Amino acid sequence: CASRPTRLAGVTGELFF.

Points on this clonotype: The junction shows a germline mismatch at one end, possibly a read error. The chain is built from TRBV6-6 and TRBJ1-5; D call uncertain. The CDR3 loop spans 15 amino acids. Germline V gene lookup returns CDR1 MNHNY and CDR2 SVGAGI (reference sequence). The CDR3 DNA reads TGTGCCAGCAGCCTAACCCGGTCCTTCGATCAGCCCCTGCATTTT. Protein product: CASSLTRSFDQPLHF.

The J gene is TRBJ1-3, the V gene TRBV5-1; no firm D call. Per germline, CDR1 SGHRS and CDR2 YFSETQ. This CDR3 has 14 amino acids. Deletions cut 0 bases from V and 3 bases from J, with 7 bases between. The CDR3 sequence: CASSLGGGGNTIYF. The CDR3 coding sequence is TGCGCCAGCAGCTTGGGAGGTGGTGGAAACACCATATATTTT.

This chain uses TRBV29-1 with TRBJ2-5; 9 nucleotides match TRBD1. Germline loops: CDR1 SQVTM, CDR2 ANQGSEA. Germline trimming cut 6 bases from V and 5 bases from J; bases unmatched to any gene: 7. The CDR3 has 13 residues. The CDR3 region is CSVTGTGMETQYF. For the CDR3, the DNA is TGCAGCGTAACCGGGACAGGGATGGAGACCCAGTACTTC.

V and J are TRBV29-1 and TRBJ2-1; the D call may be TRBD1 or TRBD2 (5 bases each). Trimming took off 5 bases at V and 7 bases at J, with 9 bases between the two ends. Germline CDR1 and CDR2: SQVTM and ANQGSEA. This CDR3 has 11 residues. The CDR3, as DNA: TGCAGCGTTCGGGACCTAAATGAGCAGTTCTTC. Its protein is CSVRDLNEQFF.

The rearrangement uses TRBV27 and TRBJ2-1; tentatively, D is TRBD2 (5 bases). Trimming shortened V by 5 bases and J by 9 bases, and 20 bases separated the two germline ends. CDR1 and CDR2 (germline): MNHEY, SMNVEV (reference sequence). This CDR3 is 15 amino acids long. This chain's CDR3 is CASSPSLAPSSEQFF. The CDR3 DNA reads as TGTGCCAGCAGTCCCAGTCTAGCCCCCTCTTCTGAGCAGTTCTTC.

On this clonotype itself: The junction departs from germline at one end; a sequencing error may be responsible. The CDR3, as DNA: TGTGCCAGCAGTGAGGGCAACTCTGGGGCCAACGTCCCGACTTTC. Protein sequence: CASSEGNSGANVPTF. J is TRBJ2-6 and V is TRBV2; tentative D call: TRBD1 (5 bases). CDR1 SNHLY and CDR2 FYNNEI come from the germline V gene. CDR3 size: 15 residues. Using reference TRBV2 and TRBJ2-6 for the parts outside the CDR3, the full variable domain is EPEVTQTPSHQVTQMGQEVILRCVPISNHLYFYWYRQILGQKVEFLVSFYNNEISEKSEIFDDQFSVERPDGSNFTLKIRSTKLEDSAMYFCASSEGNSGANVPTFGAGSRLTVL.

This clonotype occurred a few times. This chain connects TRBV10-3 to TRBJ2-5; 9 bases align to TRBD2. This CDR3 comprises 16 residues. Germline assignment: CDR1 ENHRY and CDR2 SYGVKD. V shed 2 bases, J shed 5 bases, and the junction held 9 bases outside the gene matches. CDR3 region: CAISEERGADLETQYF. The CDR3 nucleotides read TGTGCCATCAGTGAGGAGCGGGGGGCGGATTTGGAGACCCAGTACTTC.

The chain is built from TRBV27 and TRBJ1-1, with 9 bases matching TRBD1. Unmatched junction bases numbered 12, after V lost 2 bases and J lost 11 bases. Germline CDR1 and CDR2: MNHEY and SMNVEV (reference sequence). The CDR3 contains 15 residues. The chain's CDR3 is CASSLTGGAVRDAFF. The CDR3 DNA is TGTGCCAGCAGTTTAACAGGGGGCGCGGTCAGGGATGCTTTCTTT.

This clonotype was seen a few times. This rearrangement joins TRBV12-3 or TRBV12-4 to TRBJ2-5; D is unresolved. V was cut by 2 bases and J by 6 bases, with 4 bases left in between. The CDR3 extends over 11 amino acids. The CDR3 spells CASSLSQTQYF. CDR3 coding DNA: TGTGCCAGCAGTTTATCCCAGACCCAGTACTTC.

The chain links TRBV10-3 to TRBJ2-1; 8 bases are shared with TRBD2. The V gene end was trimmed by 6 bases and the J gene end by 8 bases; junction bases not matched to a gene: 6. Germline CDR1 and CDR2: ENHRY and SYGVKD. The CDR3 contains 13 residues. The CDR3 DNA sequence: TGTGCCATCAGGGCCCCGACTAGCGATGAGCAGTTCTTC. It translates to CAIRAPTSDEQFF.

The chain links TRBV6-5 to TRBJ1-5; tentatively, D is TRBD1 (5 bases). Looked up from germline, CDR1 is MNHEY and CDR2 is SVGAGI. The CDR3 spans 14 residues. Trimming removed 5 bases from V and 3 bases from J, with 11 bases in between. The CDR3 sequence is CASSTGRLNQPQHF. CDR3 nucleotide sequence: TGTGCCAGCAGTACAGGACGGCTCAATCAGCCCCAGCATTTT.

The table lists this clonotype with a count of one. The chain carries TRBV9 and TRBJ2-7, with 7 bases identical to TRBD2. Germline loops: CDR1 SGDLS, CDR2 YYNGEE. This CDR3 region has 14 residues. After removal of 3 bases from V and 7 bases from J, the junction contained 10 bases not matched to a gene. CDR3 in DNA: TGTGCCAGCAGCGCCGGACTAGTGTCGGGAGAGCAGTACTTC. Translating it yields CASSAGLVSGEQYF.

The chain joins TRBV7-2 to TRBJ2-7, with 12 bases identical to TRBD2. The end of the DNA aligns better with TRBJ2-5, so the J call may be wrong. The germline V gene has CDR1 SGHTA and CDR2 FQGNSA. CDR3 size: 14 residues. CDR3 protein: CATALAGGWETQYF. CDR3 in DNA: TGTGCCACCGCACTAGCGGGAGGATGGGAGACCCAGTACTTC.